This T cell receptor beta chain stems from a study of CD8+CD57+ T cells in acquired aplastic anemia. Whole-study context: The sorted CD4+ and CD8+ cells yielded an average approximately 3.2 ug of DNA. Study results and caveats: Statistical testing detected no significant gap in CD8+ Simpson's diversity between patients and controls. Comparison of patients with controls identified twenty-nine shared CD8+ CDR3 sequences.

Remarks on this clonotype: Its antigen is unknown.

Using genomic DNA as the template, TCR beta VDJ and CDR3 profiling was carried out. TCRdb re-called the reads through MiXCR, storing one row per CDR3 protein. The sample has about 420,000 distinct CDR3 sequences; roughly 68% are singletons. The germline CDR1 and CDR2 sequences are SQVTM and ANQGSEA. There are 13 residues in the CDR3. V was clipped by 0 bases and J by 7 bases, with 12 bases between them. The sequenced sample consisted of sorted CD4+, CD8+, or CD8+CD57+ T cells (not recorded which) from PBMCs. The source is a human donor in good health, serving as a control. This rearrangement joins TRBV29-1 to TRBJ1-2; D is perhaps TRBD1 (5 bases). In DNA form, the CDR3 reads TGCAGCGTTGAAGATGGGAGGGGAAGTGGCTACACCTTC. Translation: CSVEDGRGSGYTF. Together with reference TRBV29-1 and TRBJ1-2, the CDR3 gives the full variable domain: SAVISQKPSRDICQRGTSLTIQCQVDSQVTMMFWYRQQPGQSLTLIATANQGSEATYESGFVIDKFPISRPNLTFSTLTVSNMSPEDSSIYLCSVEDGRGSGYTFGSGTRLTVV.